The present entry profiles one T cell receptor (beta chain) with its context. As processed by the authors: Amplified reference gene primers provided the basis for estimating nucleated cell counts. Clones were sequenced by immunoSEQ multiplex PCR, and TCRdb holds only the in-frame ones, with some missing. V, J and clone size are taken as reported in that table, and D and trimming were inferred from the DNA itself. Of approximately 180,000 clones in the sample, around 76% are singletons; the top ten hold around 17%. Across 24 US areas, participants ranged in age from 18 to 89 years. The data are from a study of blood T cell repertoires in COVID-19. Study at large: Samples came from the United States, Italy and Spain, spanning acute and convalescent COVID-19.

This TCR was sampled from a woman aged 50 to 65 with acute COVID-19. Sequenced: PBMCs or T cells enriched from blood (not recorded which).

The CDR3 DNA follows: TGTGCCAGCAGCTCAGTCGCGGGCGGGACCCCCCAGGAGCAGTTCTTC. Its protein product is CASSSVAGGTPQEQFF. The chain carries TRBV14 and TRBJ2-1; a possible D gene is TRBD2 (6 bases). V lost 5 bases, J lost 10 bases, and 24 bases lay in between. The CDR3 extends over 16 amino acids. Germline V CDR1 and CDR2: SGHDN, FVKESK.